Presented here are 18 T cell receptor beta chains from one specimen sequenced in a study of T-cell memory formation after mild COVID-19. TCRdb re-analysed the 5' RACE reads in MiXCR, keeping a single row per CDR3 protein. The table records hundreds of thousands of distinct CDR3 sequences, 20% to 30% of them present only once. Sequenced sample: PBMCs or a T cell subset sorted from them (not recorded which). All receptors derive from an adult woman who had mild COVID-19 (a few samples of this study predate the infection). Cell type and time point are not known.

The genes are TRBV7-8 and TRBJ1-5; 9 nucleotides match TRBD1. The CDR3 totals 18 residues. The V segment lost 3 bases and the J segment 1 base; nucleotides outside the gene matches: 10. The V gene's germline CDR1 is SGHVS and CDR2 FQNEAQ. CDR3 in DNA: TGTGCCAGCAGCTTCTCGGGACAGGGATCGTGGAGCAATCAGCCCCAGCATTTT. This gives the protein CASSFSGQGSWSNQPQHF.

This CDR3 reads CASSPSGVVETQYF. CDR3 DNA sequence: TGCGCCAGCAGCCCCAGCGGGGTAGTAGAGACCCAGTACTTC. The chain recombines TRBV5-1 with TRBJ2-5, with TRBD2 matching 7 bases. The CDR3 contains 14 residues. The germline V gene encodes CDR1 SGHRS and CDR2 YFSETQ. V shed 4 bases, J shed 4 bases, and the junction held 7 bases outside the gene matches.

The V call is TRBV7-9, the J call TRBJ2-7; either TRBD1 or TRBD2 may fit D (5 bases each). This CDR3 region has 12 residues. Per germline, CDR1 SEHNR and CDR2 FQNEAQ (reference sequence). V lost 2 bases and J 11 bases, leaving 13 bases between the germline ends. DNA of the CDR3: TGTGCCAGCAGCTTAACTCGGGACCGCAAGTACTTC. Translating gives CASSLTRDRKYF.

The rearrangement uses TRBV11-2 and TRBJ2-5, with 8 bases aligning to TRBD2. J gave up 5 bases and V 6 bases, and 8 bases lay outside the gene matches. Germline CDR1 is SGHAT and CDR2 is FQNNGV. The CDR3 spans 14 residues. In DNA, the CDR3 is TGTGCCAGCAGACCACCGGGACTAGTTGAGACCCAGTACTTC. Amino acids: CASRPPGLVETQYF.

J is TRBJ2-3 and V is TRBV4-3, with 10 bases matching TRBD2. This CDR3 has 15 residues. J gave up 11 bases and V 1 base, and 9 bases lay outside the gene matches. Germline CDR1 reads LGHNA; CDR2 reads YSLEER. CDR3 coding DNA: TGCGCCAGCAGCCAAGTTGGACTAGCGGAGCAGGGGCAGTATTTT. It translates to CASSQVGLAEQGQYF.

This clonotype was picked up a small number of times. CDR3 nucleotide sequence: TGTGCCAGCAGTCTATTGTGGGCCGAAGCTTTCTTT. Amino acid sequence: CASSLLWAEAFF. The J gene is TRBJ1-1, the V gene TRBV12-3 or TRBV12-4; D ambiguous. Deletions cut 5 bases from V and 8 bases from J, with 12 bases between. CDR3 size: 12 residues.

The rearrangement joins TRBV7-8 to TRBJ2-1; 9 positions match TRBD2. The germline gives CDR1 SGHVS, CDR2 FQNEAQ. V dropped 5 bases and J dropped 5; count of bases not matched to a gene: 7. CDR3 length: 15 amino acids. CDR3 coding DNA: TGTGCCAGCAGCCGAACCGGACTAGCGAACAATGAGCAGTTCTTC. Translating it yields CASSRTGLANNEQFF.

V and J are TRBV12-3 or TRBV12-4 and TRBJ2-7; the match to TRBD1 covers 7 bases. J lost 3 bases, V lost 5 bases, and 10 bases had no gene match. This CDR3 has 15 amino acids. CDR3 residues: CASSARTGALYEQYF. The CDR3 DNA reads as TGTGCCAGCAGTGCCCGGACAGGAGCTCTCTACGAGCAGTACTTC.

This clonotype came up a few times. The chain joins TRBV5-1 to TRBJ1-1; the D is unclear. Germline V gene sequence: CDR1 SGHRS, CDR2 YFSETQ. The CDR3 runs to 16 residues. The V and J ends lost 4 bases and 7 bases respectively, with 23 bases between them. CDR3 residues: CASSLAEGVLDHEAFF. CDR3 sequence (DNA): TGCGCCAGCAGCCTGGCGGAAGGTGTCCTTGATCATGAAGCTTTCTTT.

This sequence joins TRBV6-1 and TRBJ1-1; D possibly corresponds to TRBD1 (6 bases). This CDR3 has 14 residues. Germline V CDR1 and CDR2: MNHNS, SASEGT. Trimming cost V 7 bases and J 0 bases, with 12 bases left between them. CDR3 sequence: CASMWGPLNTEAFF. The CDR3 region has the DNA TGTGCCAGCATGTGGGGGCCACTGAACACTGAAGCTTTCTTT.

J is TRBJ2-1 and V is TRBV18; D is ambiguous. The CDR3 consists of 16 residues. Germline V gives CDR1 KGHSH, CDR2 LQKENI. Trimming stripped 0 bases from V and 0 bases from J, with 9 bases between. The CDR3 region is CASSPPTQPSYNEQFF. In nucleotides, the CDR3 is TGTGCCAGCTCACCACCGACCCAACCCTCCTACAATGAGCAGTTCTTC.

This clonotype was seen a handful of times. The genes are TRBV20-1 and TRBJ1-2, with TRBD1 matching over 7 bases. Germline V gene sequence: CDR1 DFQATT, CDR2 SNEGSKA (reference sequence). J gave up 4 bases and V 3 bases, and 11 bases lay outside the gene matches. CDR3 size: 15 residues. CDR3 sequence (DNA): TGCAGTGCTAGGAAATACAGGGGAAGTAGCTATGGCTACACCTTC. Its translation is CSARKYRGSSYGYTF.

The J gene is TRBJ2-5, the V gene TRBV11-2; possible D gene TRBD2, 6 bases. Trimming pared 1 base from V and 2 bases from J, leaving 17 bases between. This CDR3 is 17 amino acids long. Germline CDR1 is SGHAT and CDR2 is FQNNGV. The CDR3 DNA follows: TGTGCCAGCAGCTTAGGGTCCTTGTGGGGGGATCAAGAGACCCAGTACTTC. Its translation is CASSLGSLWGDQETQYF.

Details on this clonotype: A read error may account for a junction end that differs from germline. The gene calls are TRBV19 and TRBJ1-1, with D possibly being TRBD1 (6 bases). The CDR3 totals 14 residues. CDR1 and CDR2 (germline): LNHDA, SQIVND (reference sequence). DNA for the CDR3: TGTGCCAGTAGCCAACAGGGATCGATCACTGAAGCTTTATTT. Amino acid sequence: CASSQQGSITEALF. Combining the CDR3 with reference TRBV19 and TRBJ1-1 gives the whole variable domain DGGITQSPKYLFRKEGQNVTLSCEQNLNHDAMYWYRQDPGQGLRLIYYSQIVNDFQKGDIAEGYSVSREKKESFPLTVTSAQKNPTAFYLCASSQQGSITEALFGQGTRLTVV.

This clonotype was detected only a few times. The V call is TRBV20-1, the J call TRBJ1-1, with D possibly TRBD1 on 5 matching bases. CDR1 is DFQATT, CDR2 SNEGSKA, per germline (reference sequence). The CDR3 has 13 amino acids. V was clipped by 6 bases and J by 1 base, with 12 bases between them. CDR3 in amino acids: CSALNRRNTEAFF. Written as DNA, the CDR3 is TGCAGTGCACTAAACAGGAGGAACACTGAAGCTTTCTTT.

The chain employs TRBV5-1 and TRBJ2-4, with D maybe TRBD2 (6 bases). Germline V lookup: CDR1 SGHRS, CDR2 YFSETQ. The V gene lost 5 bases and the J gene lost 0 bases, with 27 bases spanning the gap. The CDR3 contains 20 residues. The CDR3 bases are TGCGCCAGCAGTCCTCCGGGACTCACTACCGGGGCAATAGCCAAAAACATTCAGTACTTC. It codes for CASSPPGLTTGAIAKNIQYF.

The chain links TRBV12-3 or TRBV12-4 to TRBJ1-1; D gene unclear. V lost 3 bases to trimming and J lost 6 bases, with 11 bases between them. There are 13 residues in the CDR3. CDR3 in amino acids: CASSLAGWAEAFF. Written as DNA, the CDR3 is TGTGCCAGCAGTTTGGCGGGGTGGGCTGAAGCTTTCTTT.

This clonotype was counted between two and nine times. The chain couples TRBV20-1 to TRBJ2-1; D may be TRBD2 (5 bases). This CDR3 contains 13 residues. Germline loops: CDR1 DFQATT, CDR2 SNEGSKA (reference sequence). With 6 bases removed from V and 7 bases from J, the gap between germline ends came to 16 bases. The CDR3 bases are TGCAGTGCCGCCGGAGAGGGTAGGAATGAGCAGTTCTTC. This translates into CSAAGEGRNEQFF.